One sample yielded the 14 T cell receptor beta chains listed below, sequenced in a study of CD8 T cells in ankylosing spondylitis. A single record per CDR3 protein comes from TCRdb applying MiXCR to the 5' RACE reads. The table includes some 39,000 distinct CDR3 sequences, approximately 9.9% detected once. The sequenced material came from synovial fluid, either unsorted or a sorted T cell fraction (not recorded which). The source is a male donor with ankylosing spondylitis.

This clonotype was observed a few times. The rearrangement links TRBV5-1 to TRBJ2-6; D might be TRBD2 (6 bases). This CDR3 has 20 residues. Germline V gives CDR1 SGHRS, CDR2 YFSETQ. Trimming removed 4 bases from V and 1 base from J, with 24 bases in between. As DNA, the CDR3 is TGCGCCAGCAGCACTAAGAGGGAGGAGCCAAAACGGTCTGGGGCCAACGTCCTGACTTTC. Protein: CASSTKREEPKRSGANVLTF.

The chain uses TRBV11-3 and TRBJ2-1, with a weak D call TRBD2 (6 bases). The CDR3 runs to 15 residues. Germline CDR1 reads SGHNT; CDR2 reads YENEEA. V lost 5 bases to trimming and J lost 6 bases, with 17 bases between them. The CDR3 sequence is CASSVRGWVANEQFF. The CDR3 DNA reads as TGTGCCAGCAGCGTCCGGGGGTGGGTCGCCAATGAGCAGTTCTTC.

The CDR3 sequence: CASSYGTGEQFF. CDR3 bases: TGTGCCAGCAGTTACGGGACAGGGGAGCAGTTCTTC. This chain connects TRBV6-5 to TRBJ2-1; 9 bases agree with TRBD1. The germline CDR1 and CDR2 sequences are MNHEY and SVGAGI. CDR3 length: 12 amino acids. With V trimmed by 2 bases and J by 10 bases, 0 bases remained unmatched.

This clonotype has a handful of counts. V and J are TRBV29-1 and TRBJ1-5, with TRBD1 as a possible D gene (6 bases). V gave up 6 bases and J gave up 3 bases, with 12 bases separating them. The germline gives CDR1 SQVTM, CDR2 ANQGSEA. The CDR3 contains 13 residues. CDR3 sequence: CSVRDNLNQPQHF. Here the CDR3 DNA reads TGCAGCGTCAGGGACAACCTCAATCAGCCCCAGCATTTT.

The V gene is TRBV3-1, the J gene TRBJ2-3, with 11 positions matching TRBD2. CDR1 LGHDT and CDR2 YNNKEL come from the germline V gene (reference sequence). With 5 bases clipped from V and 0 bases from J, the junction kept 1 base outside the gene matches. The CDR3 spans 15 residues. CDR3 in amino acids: CASSGLAGSTDTQYF. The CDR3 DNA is TGTGCCAGCAGCGGACTAGCGGGTAGCACAGATACGCAGTATTTT.

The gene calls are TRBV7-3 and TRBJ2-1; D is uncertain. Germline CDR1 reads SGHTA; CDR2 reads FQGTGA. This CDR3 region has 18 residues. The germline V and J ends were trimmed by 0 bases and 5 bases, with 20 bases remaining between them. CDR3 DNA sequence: TGTGCCAGCAGCTTAACTAAGTCGAGACAACTATCCCACAATGAGCAGTTCTTC. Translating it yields CASSLTKSRQLSHNEQFF.

For the CDR3, the DNA is TGTGCCAGCAGCTGGCGCGATCGGGGGAGGCTGGACAATGAGCAGTTCTTC. Its translation: CASSWRDRGRLDNEQFF. V is TRBV11-3 and J is TRBJ2-1; tentatively, D is TRBD2 (6 bases). Germline loops: CDR1 SGHNT, CDR2 YENEEA. V shed 4 bases and J shed 5 bases, with 21 bases lying between them. This CDR3 has 17 amino acids.

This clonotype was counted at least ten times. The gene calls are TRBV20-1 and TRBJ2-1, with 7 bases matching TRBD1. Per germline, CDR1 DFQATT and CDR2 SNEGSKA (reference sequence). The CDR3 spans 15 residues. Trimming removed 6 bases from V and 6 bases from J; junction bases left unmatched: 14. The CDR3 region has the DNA TGCAGTGCCATGGGACAGACGACTTTGGGCAATGAGCAGTTCTTC. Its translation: CSAMGQTTLGNEQFF.

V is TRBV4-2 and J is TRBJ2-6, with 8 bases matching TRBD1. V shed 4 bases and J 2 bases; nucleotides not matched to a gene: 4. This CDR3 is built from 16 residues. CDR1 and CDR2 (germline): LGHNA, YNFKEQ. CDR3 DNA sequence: TGTGCCAGCAGCCCAAGACAGGGGACTGGGGCCAACGTCCTGACTTTC. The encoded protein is CASSPRQGTGANVLTF.

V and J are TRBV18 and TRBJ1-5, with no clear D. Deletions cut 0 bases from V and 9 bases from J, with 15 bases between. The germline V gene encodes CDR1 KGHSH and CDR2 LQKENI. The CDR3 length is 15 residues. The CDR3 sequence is CASSPPDNPSWPQHF. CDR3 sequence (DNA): TGTGCCAGCTCACCACCTGACAACCCGAGTTGGCCCCAGCATTTT.

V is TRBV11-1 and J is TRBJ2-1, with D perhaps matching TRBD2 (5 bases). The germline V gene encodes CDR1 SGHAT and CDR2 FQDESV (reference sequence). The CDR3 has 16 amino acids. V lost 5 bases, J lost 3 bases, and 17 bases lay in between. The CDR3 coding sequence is TGTGCCAGCAGCGTCGACACGGGAAATGGCTACAATGAGCAGTTCTTC. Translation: CASSVDTGNGYNEQFF.

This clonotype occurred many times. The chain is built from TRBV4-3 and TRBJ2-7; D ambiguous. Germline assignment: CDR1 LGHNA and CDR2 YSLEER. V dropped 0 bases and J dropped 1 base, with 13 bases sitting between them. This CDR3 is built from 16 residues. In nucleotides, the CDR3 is TGCGCCAGCAGCCAAGATGTGGGGAAGGCTTCCTACGAGCAGTACTTC. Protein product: CASSQDVGKASYEQYF.

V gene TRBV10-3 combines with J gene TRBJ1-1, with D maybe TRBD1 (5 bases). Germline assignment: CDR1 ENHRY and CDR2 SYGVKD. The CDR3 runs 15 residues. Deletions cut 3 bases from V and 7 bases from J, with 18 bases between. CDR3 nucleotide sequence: TGTGCCATCAGTGACCCCGGGGGACTATTCAGTGAAGCTTTCTTT. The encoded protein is CAISDPGGLFSEAFF.

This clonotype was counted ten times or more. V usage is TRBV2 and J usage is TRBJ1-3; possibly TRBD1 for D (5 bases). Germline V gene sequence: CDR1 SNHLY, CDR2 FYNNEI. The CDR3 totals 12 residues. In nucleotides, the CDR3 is TGTGCAATAGGGGAGGCCGGAAACACCATATATTTT. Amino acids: CAIGEAGNTIYF.